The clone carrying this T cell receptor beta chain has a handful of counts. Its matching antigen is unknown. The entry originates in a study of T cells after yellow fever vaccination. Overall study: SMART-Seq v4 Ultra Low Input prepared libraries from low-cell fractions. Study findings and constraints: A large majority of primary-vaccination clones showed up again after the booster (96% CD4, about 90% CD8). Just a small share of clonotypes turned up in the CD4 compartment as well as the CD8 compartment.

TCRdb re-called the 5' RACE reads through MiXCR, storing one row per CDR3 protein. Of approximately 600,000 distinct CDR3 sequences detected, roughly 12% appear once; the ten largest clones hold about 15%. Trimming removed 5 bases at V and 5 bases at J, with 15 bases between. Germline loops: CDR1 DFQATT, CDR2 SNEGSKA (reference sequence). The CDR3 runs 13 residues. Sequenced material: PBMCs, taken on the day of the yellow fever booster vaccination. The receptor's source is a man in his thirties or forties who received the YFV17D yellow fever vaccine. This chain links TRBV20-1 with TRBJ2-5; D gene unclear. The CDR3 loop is CSAPSLLSETQYF. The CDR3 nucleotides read TGCAGTGCTCCTAGTCTGCTCTCGGAGACCCAGTACTTC.